This note documents a single TCR beta chain sequence. The sample is drawn from a study of blood T cell repertoires in COVID-19. As for the study in general: From the United States, Italy and Spain came samples of acute and convalescent COVID-19. From T cells, B-cell-depleted T cells, or PBMCs came the material, which was cDNA or gDNA.

Germline CDR1 is LGHDT and CDR2 is YNNKEL (reference sequence). Trimming cost V 4 bases and J 2 bases, with 15 bases left between them. The CDR3 covers 15 residues. Original processing methods: Reference gene primer amplification gave nucleated cell count estimates. Method: immunoSEQ multiplex PCR; TCRdb's copy keeps in-frame clones and lacks some. The V and J calls and clone size come from that table; D and trimming were worked out from the DNA. Here the sample spans over 200,000 clones, around 90% being singletons. The TCR comes from a man aged 60 to 69 who had recovered from COVID-19. The chain employs TRBV3-1 (or the pseudogene TRBV3-2) and TRBJ2-7, with D maybe TRBD2 (6 bases). Input material: peripheral blood. The CDR3 nucleotides read TGTGCCAGCAGCCGGGCCGGGAGTAGAACCTACGAGCAGTACTTC. Translated, it gives CASSRAGSRTYEQYF.